The TCR beta chain described here comes from a study of T cell repertoires in cytomegalovirus infection (dated by TCRdb to between 2018 and 2021). Concerning the study at large: Donor HLA type was relevant to the analysis, because carriage of CMV infection together with the matching HLA type was indicated by public TCR beta signatures. On the study overall, not on this receptor specifically: Carriers of CMV infection plus the relevant HLA type were discriminated by the cumulative frequency of public TCR beta family members in the study cohort and in an independent 352-donor cohort. The ex vivo response was dominated by HLA-C-restricted CMV-specific TCR beta clonotypes, which also provided the single most frequent clonotype in two of eight donors.

This clonotype was seen ten or more times. Its antigen has not been determined. There are no base qualities to consult, and no much larger clone falls within one base. Between the V and J ends, shortened by 4 bases and 4 bases respectively, the junction contains 23 bases. The germline V gene provides CDR1 MDHEN and CDR2 SYDVKM. The CDR3 contains 17 residues, cysteine and phenylalanine counted. Kept here is only the CDR3 DNA, which spans 51 bases and is read in frame from base 1. TCRdb lists the instrument as Illumina HiSeq 1500. TCRdb cleaned the public reads at Q25 with fastp, built clones with MiXCR and kept in-frame beta chains. When rows share a CDR3 protein, they turn into one entry using the most common DNA and genes. This sample holds fewer than 550,000 distinct CDR3 sequences; 16% were observed only once. Jointly, the top ten make up 20% to 30% of the sample.

The rearranged chain carries TRBV28 and TRBJ2-7, with TRBD1 as a weak D call on 6 bases. This sequence was found in a human donor in good health (CMV status not recorded). Some clones in this sample may be carry-over from other donors' samples. The sample taken for sequencing was CD8+ T cells from PBMCs. This receptor carries the CDR3 CASSSHRARQVGYEQYF. The nucleotides are TGTGCCAGCAGTTCCCATAGGGCCCGACAGGTGGGGTACGAGCAGTACTTC.